The entry below describes one T cell receptor (beta chain). The antigen remains undetermined. This sample was taken from a study of CXCR3-negative and CXCR3-positive naive CD8 T cells. In preparing the TRB cDNA libraries, 5' RACE with UMI labels was used. TCRdb re-called the 5' RACE reads and catalogs CDR3 proteins one per entry, DNA excluded. Its table lists 75,000 or so distinct CDR3 sequences. Whole-study findings and limits: TRBV-TRBJ usage was alike in naive CXCR3-negative and CXCR3-positive cells but differed in memory cells.

CDR1 and CDR2 (germline): MNHEY, SMNVEV (reference sequence). CDR3 size: 14 residues. Material for sequencing was naive CXCR3- CD8+ T cells from blood. Subset defined: CD45RO-CCR7+CD27+CD95- naive CD8+ T cells lacking CXCR3 (TNR3-). The TCR sequence derives from a human donor in good health. Some clones in this sample may be carry-over from other donors' samples. V gene TRBV27 combines with J gene TRBJ1-6. CDR3 sequence: CASSPSGLNSPLHF.